The TCR beta chain described here comes from a study of blood T cell repertoires in COVID-19. J gave up 6 bases and V 5 bases, and 8 bases lay outside the gene matches. Germline CDR1 MDHEN, CDR2 SYDVKM. The CDR3 loop spans 14 amino acids. As handled by the study authors: Quantification of nucleated cells was approximated via reference gene primer amplification. Sequencing used immunoSEQ multiplex PCR; TCRdb keeps in-frame clones, though not all of them. That table supplies the V and J calls and clone size; D and trimming were determined from the DNA. The repertoire holds roughly 120,000 clones, with 79% as singletons.

The sequence was obtained from a woman over 75 with acute or convalescent COVID-19. This rearrangement joins TRBV28 to TRBJ1-2, with 8 positions matching TRBD1. Sequencing was performed on peripheral blood. The CDR3 is CASSAQGQVHGYTF. The CDR3 DNA reads as TGTGCCAGCAGTGCACAGGGACAGGTTCATGGCTACACCTTC.